Listed here are 25 T cell receptor beta chains from one sample, sequenced in a study of response to subunit inactivated influenza vaccine. Each CDR3 protein gets one entry after TCRdb re-called the RT-PCR reads with MiXCR. The sample comprises 500,000 to 600,000 distinct CDR3 sequences, under 15% of which are singletons, and around 13% rests with the top ten. Sequenced here: PBMCs from blood, sampled more than 35 days after vaccination. The receptors come from a man aged 45-65 years who received an inactivated influenza vaccine.

The rearrangement uses TRBV12-3 or TRBV12-4 and TRBJ2-1; 8 bases map to TRBD2. After removal of 3 bases from V and 7 bases from J, the junction contained 5 bases not matched to a gene. CDR3 length: 14 residues. The CDR3 region has the DNA TGTGCCAGCAGTTTGGGACGCGGGGGGAATGAGCAGTTCTTC. This gives the protein CASSLGRGGNEQFF.

This clonotype was seen once. This chain connects TRBV11-1 to TRBJ1-2, with D perhaps matching TRBD1 (6 bases). V was pared by 5 bases and J by 4 bases, with 14 bases between. CDR1 and CDR2 (germline): SGHAT, FQDESV (reference sequence). CDR3 length: 14 amino acids. This CDR3 is CASSPQGRAYGYTF. The CDR3 nucleotides read TGTGCCAGCAGCCCGCAGGGGAGGGCCTATGGCTACACCTTC. Drawing the rest from reference TRBV11-1 and TRBJ1-2, the complete variable domain is EAEVAQSPRYKITEKSQAVAFWCDPISGHATLYWYRQILGQGPELLVQFQDESVVDDSQLPKDRFSAERLKGVDSTLKIQPAELGDSAMYLCASSPQGRAYGYTFGSGTRLTVV.

This clonotype was counted many times. The chain combines TRBV12-3 or TRBV12-4 with TRBJ2-5; D is unresolved. V shed 3 bases and J shed 5 bases, with 4 bases lying between them. This CDR3 has 11 amino acids. The DNA of the CDR3 is TGTGCCAGCAGTTTTTACGAGACCCAGTACTTC. Translated, it gives CASSFYETQYF.

The rearrangement links TRBV29-1 to TRBJ2-1, with TRBD2 identical over 7 bases. This CDR3 region has 12 residues. From germline, CDR1 is SQVTM and CDR2 ANQGSEA. This chain's CDR3 is CTVGLAYNEQFF. CDR3 sequence (DNA): TGCACAGTCGGACTAGCCTACAATGAGCAGTTCTTC.

The sample holds many counts of this clonotype. The chain employs TRBV29-1 and TRBJ2-7, with 7 bases fitting TRBD2. From germline, CDR1 is SQVTM and CDR2 ANQGSEA. The CDR3 runs 14 residues. Trimming took 4 bases from V and 5 from J; bases not matched to a gene: 11. The CDR3 DNA reads TGCAGCGTTGGGAGCGAGCGGGGAGTGGACGAGCAGTACTTC. This gives the protein CSVGSERGVDEQYF.

This clonotype was seen a few times. The V call is TRBV4-3, the J call TRBJ2-7; D unclear. The CDR3 totals 15 residues. With 0 bases removed from V and 4 bases from J, the gap between germline ends came to 13 bases. Germline V gene data show CDR1 as LGHNA and CDR2 as YSLEER. The CDR3 DNA reads TGCGCCAGCAGCCAAGACTCGAGGATGCGGTACGAGCAGTACTTC. Its protein product is CASSQDSRMRYEQYF.

This clonotype was counted at least ten times. The chain joins TRBV12-3 or TRBV12-4 to TRBJ2-1, with unresolved D. There are 14 residues in the CDR3. V was shortened by 7 bases and J by 3 bases, with 13 bases between the two germline ends. CDR3 region: CASTSEQFYNEQFF. The CDR3 region has the DNA TGTGCCAGCACCTCGGAGCAGTTCTACAATGAGCAGTTCTTC.

The chain uses TRBV10-3 and TRBJ2-2, with TRBD1 matching 11 bases. J lost 4 bases, V lost 10 bases, and 5 bases had no gene match. Germline V gene data show CDR1 as ENHRY and CDR2 as SYGVKD. CDR3 length: 14 amino acids. CDR3: CATGTGGTTGELFF. As DNA, the CDR3 is TGTGCCACCGGGACAGGGGGGACCACCGGGGAGCTGTTTTTT.

The chain joins TRBV12-3 or TRBV12-4 to TRBJ2-3; D tentatively fits TRBD1 or TRBD2 (5 bases each). Trimming took 5 bases from V and 4 from J, leaving 19 bases between them. The CDR3 spans 16 residues. The CDR3 loop is CASSPGRMRSADTQYF. In DNA form, the CDR3 reads TGTGCCAGCAGTCCGGGACGCATGCGGAGCGCAGATACGCAGTATTTT.

This clonotype was counted ten times or more. The chain carries TRBV12-3 or TRBV12-4 and TRBJ2-1; D is undetermined. There are 16 residues in the CDR3. The ends were cut back, 1 base at V and 0 bases at J, with 10 bases in the middle. In nucleotides, the CDR3 is TGTGCCAGCAGTTTAGGCGGTGTGGGCTCCTACAATGAGCAGTTCTTC. Translation gives CASSLGGVGSYNEQFF.

In DNA form, the CDR3 reads TGCAGCGTTGAAGAGTCCCGGGACAGCACTGAAGCTTTCTTT. Its protein is CSVEESRDSTEAFF. The chain employs TRBV29-1 and TRBJ1-1; TRBD1 matches 7 bases. J was trimmed by 4 bases and V by 0 bases; bases with no gene match: 5. Germline loops: CDR1 SQVTM, CDR2 ANQGSEA. The CDR3 sequence is 14 residues long.

V and J are TRBV5-8 and TRBJ2-7; D is perhaps TRBD2 (5 bases). The CDR3 consists of 15 residues. Germline V gives CDR1 SGHTS, CDR2 YDEGEE. V was trimmed by 0 bases and J by 7 bases, leaving 17 bases between them. The CDR3 DNA reads TGTGCCAGCAGCTTGGGAGGGATCCTACCCTTGGAGCAGTACTTC. Translating gives CASSLGGILPLEQYF.

V gene TRBV20-1 combines with J gene TRBJ2-7, with D possibly being TRBD1 (5 bases). V dropped 6 bases and J dropped 3 bases, with 18 bases sitting between them. CDR3 length: 14 residues. Germline values: CDR1 DFQATT, CDR2 SNEGSKA (reference sequence). The CDR3 region is CSAHPRVGLYEQYF. CDR3 nucleotide sequence: TGCAGTGCCCACCCCAGGGTGGGGCTCTACGAGCAGTACTTC.

This rearrangement joins TRBV11-2 to TRBJ1-4; possibly TRBD1 for D (5 bases). Germline V gene data show CDR1 as SGHAT and CDR2 as FQNNGV. V lost 4 bases and J 11 bases, leaving 14 bases between the germline ends. The CDR3 runs 13 residues. In DNA, the CDR3 is TGTGCCAGCAGCTGGGACCCCCGGTGGAAACTGTTTTTT. This sequence encodes CASSWDPRWKLFF.

The chain recombines TRBV20-1 with TRBJ2-6, with D unresolved. The CDR3 is 13 residues long. V lost 2 bases and J lost 2, with 4 bases in between. The germline V gene has CDR1 DFQATT and CDR2 SNEGSKA (reference sequence). CDR3 nucleotide sequence: TGCAGTGCTAGACAGGCTGGGGCCAACGTCCTGACTTTC. Its protein is CSARQAGANVLTF.

This clonotype was seen ten or more times. V gene TRBV12-3 or TRBV12-4 combines with J gene TRBJ2-2; D is undetermined. This CDR3 region has 14 residues. V was shortened by 1 base and J by 3 bases, with 6 bases between the two germline ends. CDR3 coding DNA: TGTGCCAGCAGTTTAGGAAGGGACACCGGGGAGCTGTTTTTT. Its translation: CASSLGRDTGELFF.

The table lists this clonotype with many counts. The V call is TRBV29-1, the J call TRBJ2-2; D call uncertain. This CDR3 contains 13 residues. Germline CDR1 SQVTM, CDR2 ANQGSEA. The V end was cut by 6 bases, the J end by 1 base, with 9 bases between. The CDR3 region is CSVPSENTGELFF. The CDR3 nucleotides read TGCAGCGTGCCATCAGAGAACACCGGGGAGCTGTTTTTT.

The chain is built from TRBV29-1 and TRBJ2-7, with D possibly being TRBD1 (6 bases). With 5 bases removed from V and 5 bases from J, the gap between germline ends came to 22 bases. The CDR3 covers 15 residues. The V gene's germline CDR1 is SQVTM and CDR2 ANQGSEA. The CDR3 coding sequence is TGCAGCGTTCAAAGGGACATACGCCTACCCAACGAGCAGTACTTC. Protein sequence: CSVQRDIRLPNEQYF.

The chain couples TRBV6-2 or TRBV6-3 to TRBJ2-3; D possibly corresponds to TRBD1 (6 bases). This CDR3 has 15 amino acids. Germline assignment: CDR1 MNHEY and CDR2 SVGEGT. Trimming pared 5 bases from V and 3 bases from J, leaving 15 bases between. CDR3 sequence: CASSRDTLITDTQYF. As DNA, the CDR3 is TGTGCCAGCAGTCGGGACACCCTGATAACAGATACGCAGTATTTT.

The table lists this clonotype with a few counts. J is TRBJ2-1 and V is TRBV24-1; TRBD2 matches at 12 bases. With V trimmed by 7 bases and J by 0 bases, 3 bases remained unmatched. Germline V gene data show CDR1 as KGHDR and CDR2 as SFDVKD. The CDR3 loop spans 16 amino acids. CDR3 sequence (DNA): TGTGCCACCAGCGCTAGCGGGAGGGCCTCCTACAATGAGCAGTTCTTC. It yields the protein CATSASGRASYNEQFF.

This clonotype turned up a few times. The chain carries TRBV9 and TRBJ2-1, with 11 bases that match TRBD1. The CDR3 spans 13 residues. V trimming: 9 bases; J trimming: 9 bases; junction bases outside the gene matches: 8. Germline V gene sequence: CDR1 SGDLS, CDR2 YYNGEE. The CDR3 coding sequence is TGTGCCACTGGACAGGGGGCGAACGCTGAGCAGTTCTTC. Translation gives CATGQGANAEQFF.

This clonotype was detected a few times. The chain uses TRBV3-1 and TRBJ1-2, with TRBD1 matching 9 bases. Unmatched junction bases numbered 4, after V lost 4 bases and J lost 10 bases. This CDR3 is built from 12 residues. CDR1 and CDR2 from the germline V gene are LGHDT and YNNKEL (reference sequence). The CDR3 bases are TGTGCCAGCAGCCGGACAGGGGAGGACTACACCTTC. It is translated as CASSRTGEDYTF. Complete variable domain (other parts from reference TRBV3-1 and TRBJ1-2): DTAVSQTPKYLVTQMGNDKSIKCEQNLGHDTMYWYKQDSKKFLKIMFSYNNKELIINETVPNRFSPKSPDKAHLNLHINSLELGDSAVYFCASSRTGEDYTFGSGTRLTVV.

This clonotype has more than one count but fewer than ten. V is TRBV11-2 and J is TRBJ2-6; maybe TRBD2 (6 bases). V was clipped by 8 bases and J by 3 bases, with 14 bases between them. CDR1 and CDR2 from the germline V gene are SGHAT and FQNNGV. The CDR3 sequence is 15 residues long. CDR3 coding DNA: TGTGCCAGCCGGGAGATCGGTTTTGGGGCCAACGTCCTGACTTTC. This codes for CASREIGFGANVLTF.

The rearrangement uses TRBV20-1 and TRBJ2-1; TRBD2 matches at 14 bases. Germline CDR1 and CDR2: DFQATT and SNEGSKA (reference sequence). The trim removed 5 bases at V and 10 bases at J, leaving 13 bases unmatched. The CDR3 extends over 16 amino acids. Here the CDR3 reads CSAATTSGRAPSEQFF. For the CDR3, the DNA is TGCAGTGCTGCAACGACTAGCGGGAGGGCACCATCCGAGCAGTTCTTC.

The DNA of the CDR3 is TGTGCCAGCAGGCGCGACACAGGGAACACCGGGGAGCTGTTTTTT. It translates to CASRRDTGNTGELFF. The V and J genes are TRBV27 and TRBJ2-2; tentatively, D is TRBD1 (5 bases). Trimming cost V 6 bases and J 1 base, with 12 bases left between them. Looked up from germline, CDR1 is MNHEY and CDR2 is SMNVEV (reference sequence). CDR3 length: 15 residues.